These 28 T cell receptor beta chains came from one sample sequenced in a study of blood T cell repertoires in COVID-19. TCRdb's table, derived via immunoSEQ multiplex PCR, lists solely in-frame clones and lacks some. The sample consists of 310,000 or so clones, around 83% of them appearing once. Sequencing used peripheral blood. The receptors shown here come from a woman aged 50 to 60 with acute or convalescent COVID-19.

V and J are TRBV5-1 and TRBJ1-2, with TRBD1 identical over 8 bases. Looked up from germline, CDR1 is SGHRS and CDR2 is YFSETQ. The J segment lost 0 bases and the V segment lost 1 base, leaving 8 bases of the junction unmatched. This CDR3 has 17 amino acids. CDR3 sequence reads: CASSLFKTGDTNYGYTF. The CDR3 region has the DNA TGCGCCAGCAGCTTGTTCAAGACAGGGGATACTAACTATGGCTACACCTTC.

The J gene is TRBJ2-1, the V gene TRBV11-2; 8 nucleotides agree with TRBD2. In germline, CDR1 is SGHAT, CDR2 FQNNGV. J lost 10 bases, V lost 5 bases, and 19 bases had no gene match. The CDR3 extends over 17 amino acids. The CDR3 here is CASSPHIGSGKGGEQFF. Here the CDR3 DNA reads TGTGCCAGCAGCCCCCATATTGGTAGCGGGAAGGGCGGGGAGCAGTTCTTC.

The chain has TRBV4-1 and TRBJ1-3, with TRBD1 identical over 7 bases. CDR1 and CDR2 from the germline V gene are MGHRA and YSYEKL. The trim removed 0 bases at V and 4 bases at J, leaving 3 bases unmatched. This CDR3 comprises 15 residues. CDR3 residues: CASSQDRGTGNTIYF. The CDR3 DNA reads as TGCGCCAGCAGCCAAGACAGGGGGACCGGAAACACCATATATTTT.

This chain connects TRBV4-2 to TRBJ1-5, with unresolved D. The CDR3 has 13 amino acids. Trimming pared 1 base from V and 4 bases from J, leaving 5 bases between. Per germline, CDR1 LGHNA and CDR2 YNFKEQ. Written as DNA, the CDR3 is TGTGCCAGCAGCCAAGTACAGAATCAGCCCCAGCATTTT. It codes for CASSQVQNQPQHF.

In regard to this clone: This sample also contains other DNA sequences that code for the same CDR3. V usage is TRBV24-1 and J usage is TRBJ2-1; 11 nucleotides line up with TRBD2. There are 16 residues in the CDR3. CDR1 KGHDR and CDR2 SFDVKD come from the germline V gene. V shed 3 bases and J 4 bases; nucleotides not matched to a gene: 4. CDR3 in amino acids: CATSDPTSGGYNEQFF. In nucleotides, the CDR3 is TGTGCCACCAGTGATCCAACTAGCGGGGGATACAATGAGCAGTTCTTC.

The chain is built from TRBV2 and TRBJ1-1; tentative D call: TRBD1 (5 bases). Between the trimmed V and J ends, which lost 5 bases and 1 base, there was a span of 17 bases. The CDR3 is 16 residues long. Germline-derived CDR1 and CDR2 are SNHLY and FYNNEI. The DNA for the CDR3 is TGTGCCAGCAGTCCCTCTCAGGGCCCCTCGAACACTGAAGCTTTCTTT. This translates into CASSPSQGPSNTEAFF.

This clone has just a few counts. V is TRBV12-3 or TRBV12-4 and J is TRBJ1-2; D gene ambiguous. This CDR3 is 13 amino acids long. V lost 5 bases to trimming and J lost 2 bases, with 9 bases between them. The CDR3 DNA reads TGTGCCAGCAGTGCCGGGAGGAACTATGGCTACACCTTC. It yields the protein CASSAGRNYGYTF.

This clone was detected only once. The chain uses TRBV7-8 and TRBJ1-2, with no clear D. V lost 5 bases, J lost 7 bases, and 8 bases lay in between. This CDR3 contains 11 residues. Germline V gives CDR1 SGHVS, CDR2 FQNEAQ. CDR3 loop: CASSPWSGYTF. CDR3 DNA: TGTGCCAGCAGCCCGTGGAGTGGCTACACCTTC.

The gene calls are TRBV5-1 and TRBJ1-1; D may be TRBD1 (5 bases). This CDR3 region has 15 residues. Looked up from germline, CDR1 is SGHRS and CDR2 is YFSETQ. Trimming took off 6 bases at V and 5 bases at J, with 20 bases between the two ends. CDR3 protein: CASTPLSEGRTEAFF. The CDR3, as DNA: TGCGCCAGCACCCCCCTCTCGGAGGGGCGGACTGAAGCTTTCTTT.

V usage is TRBV25-1 and J usage is TRBJ1-2; 8 nucleotides agree with TRBD1. The CDR3 contains 14 residues. CDR1 and CDR2 from the germline V gene are MGHDK and SYGVNS. The trim removed 1 base at V and 4 bases at J, leaving 2 bases unmatched. The CDR3 sequence is CASSEWTGIYGYTF. In DNA, the CDR3 is TGTGCCAGCAGTGAATGGACAGGGATCTATGGCTACACCTTC.

This chain joins TRBV5-1 and TRBJ2-2; 7 bases map to TRBD1. The germline CDR1 and CDR2 sequences are SGHRS and YFSETQ. V shed 1 base and J 5 bases; nucleotides not matched to a gene: 5. The CDR3 has 15 residues. The DNA of the CDR3 is TGCGCCAGCAGCTTGCTAACAGGGGAGACCGGGGAGCTGTTTTTT. It encodes CASSLLTGETGELFF.

This sequence joins TRBV20-1 and TRBJ1-1, with a possible D match to TRBD1 (6 bases). Trimming pared 4 bases from V and 5 bases from J, leaving 20 bases between. CDR1 is DFQATT, CDR2 SNEGSKA, per germline (reference sequence). The CDR3 runs to 15 residues. The CDR3 is CSAIEPRGRGTEAFF. CDR3 nucleotide sequence: TGCAGTGCTATTGAACCCAGGGGAAGGGGGACTGAAGCTTTCTTT.

V and J are TRBV6-2 or TRBV6-3 and TRBJ2-2; a weak D match, TRBD1 (6 bases). V was trimmed by 5 bases and J by 5 bases, leaving 9 bases between them. The CDR3 totals 13 residues. Germline V gene lookup returns CDR1 MNHEY and CDR2 SVGEGT. CDR3 protein: CASSQTGTGELFF. CDR3 DNA: TGTGCCAGCAGTCAAACAGGGACCGGGGAGCTGTTTTTT.

The chain joins TRBV13 to TRBJ2-7, with 10 nucleotides matching TRBD1. The trim removed 5 bases at V and 7 bases at J, leaving 8 bases unmatched. The V gene's germline CDR1 is PRHDT and CDR2 FYEKMQ (reference sequence). The length of the CDR3 is 14 residues. As DNA, the CDR3 is TGTGCCAGCAGCATAAGACAGGGGGCTGGAGAGCAGTACGTC. It codes for CASSIRQGAGEQYV.

The chain combines TRBV6-5 with TRBJ2-7; D remains unclear. The V end was cut by 5 bases, the J end by 2 bases, with 13 bases between. From germline, CDR1 is MNHEY and CDR2 SVGAGI. This CDR3 region has 14 residues. The CDR3 protein is CASSPGPGPYEQYF. The DNA of the CDR3 is TGTGCCAGCAGTCCCGGCCCTGGGCCCTACGAGCAGTACTTC.

This chain uses TRBV7-9 with TRBJ1-3, with D hard to call. The CDR3 is made up of 13 amino acids. Trimming took off 8 bases at V and 0 bases at J, with 8 bases between the two ends. Germline CDR1 is SEHNR and CDR2 is FQNEAQ (reference sequence). For the CDR3, the DNA is TGTGCCAGCGAGTCAAGCTCTGGAAACACCATATATTTT. Translating it yields CASESSSGNTIYF.

The chain links TRBV6-4 to TRBJ1-2; D is unresolved. Trimming removed 7 bases from V and 8 bases from J, with 11 bases in between. There are 11 residues in the CDR3. Germline CDR1 MRHNA, CDR2 SNTAGT. The CDR3 loop is CASKSSGGYTF. CDR3 bases: TGTGCCAGCAAAAGCTCGGGAGGCTACACCTTC.

Written as DNA, the CDR3 is TGTGCCAGTAGGGGACAGGGGCCCACAGATACGCAGTATTTT. Its protein product is CASRGQGPTDTQYF. This sequence joins TRBV19 and TRBJ2-3, with 10 positions matching TRBD1. CDR3 length: 14 residues. Trimming cost V 6 bases and J 2 bases; bases outside gene matches: 2. Germline values: CDR1 LNHDA, CDR2 SQIVND (reference sequence).

The chain carries TRBV25-1 and TRBJ2-3; D might be TRBD2 (6 bases). CDR1 and CDR2 (germline): MGHDK, SYGVNS. The length of the CDR3 is 17 residues. The ends were cut back, 1 base at V and 2 bases at J, with 16 bases in the middle. CDR3: CASSEFSAGRFTDTQYF. Written as DNA, the CDR3 is TGTGCCAGCAGTGAATTTTCGGCGGGGCGGTTCACAGATACGCAGTATTTT.

This clone has a handful of counts. J is TRBJ2-3 and V is TRBV7-9; D may be TRBD2 (5 bases). CDR1 is SEHNR and CDR2 is FQNEAQ in the germline V gene (reference sequence). The V end was cut by 2 bases, the J end by 1 base, with 7 bases between. This CDR3 has 14 residues. The CDR3 DNA sequence: TGTGCCAGCAGCTTAATGGAGGGCACAGATACGCAGTATTTT. The encoded protein is CASSLMEGTDTQYF.

The V call is TRBV11-2, the J call TRBJ1-1; D call uncertain. Trimming pared 5 bases from V and 10 bases from J, leaving 17 bases between. CDR1 SGHAT and CDR2 FQNNGV come from the germline V gene. The CDR3 contains 13 residues. CDR3 region: CASSRGPEEGAFF. CDR3 DNA sequence: TGTGCCAGCAGCCGCGGGCCGGAGGAGGGAGCTTTCTTT.

DNA of the CDR3: TGTGCCAGCAGCCGCGTCGGGGGGTCTGGGGCCAACGTCCTGACTTTC. As protein: CASSRVGGSGANVLTF. The chain uses TRBV2 and TRBJ2-6; the match to TRBD2 covers 7 bases. Germline V gene sequence: CDR1 SNHLY, CDR2 FYNNEI. V shed 6 bases and J 1 base; nucleotides not matched to a gene: 6. This CDR3 is built from 16 residues. Looking up the rest from reference TRBV2 and TRBJ2-6 gives the full variable domain: EPEVTQTPSHQVTQMGQEVILRCVPISNHLYFYWYRQILGQKVEFLVSFYNNEISEKSEIFDDQFSVERPDGSNFTLKIRSTKLEDSAMYFCASSRVGGSGANVLTFGAGSRLTVL.

The CDR3 DNA sequence: TGTGCCTGGAGCCGGACAGGGAACTATGGCTACACCTTC. Protein sequence: CAWSRTGNYGYTF. This chain connects TRBV30 to TRBJ1-2; 8 positions match TRBD1. The CDR3 sequence is 13 residues long. Germline V gene data show CDR1 as GTSNPN and CDR2 as SVGIG (reference sequence). V gave up 3 bases and J gave up 2 bases; unmatched junction bases: 2. The full variable domain, its missing parts supplied by reference TRBV30 and TRBJ1-2, is SQTIHQWPATLVQPVGSPLSLECTVEGTSNPNLYWYRQAAGRGLQLLFYSVGIGQISSEVPQNLSASRPQDRQFILSSKKLLLSDSGFYLCAWSRTGNYGYTFGSGTRLTVV.

The chain carries TRBV27 and TRBJ2-5; 7 bases are a match to TRBD1. V shed 4 bases, J shed 5 bases, and the junction held 13 bases outside the gene matches. Germline lookup yields CDR1 MNHEY and CDR2 SMNVEV (reference sequence). The CDR3 covers 16 residues. The CDR3 DNA follows: TGTGCCAGCAGTTCCTCAGACAGGGTCCGTCGGGAGACCCAGTACTTC. Its translation is CASSSSDRVRRETQYF.

This rearrangement joins TRBV5-1 to TRBJ2-3; D is unresolved. Germline V gene sequence: CDR1 SGHRS, CDR2 YFSETQ. V dropped 0 bases and J dropped 2 bases, with 7 bases sitting between them. The CDR3 runs to 14 residues. CDR3 nucleotide sequence: TGCGCCAGCAGCTTGGAGCACCCCACAGATACGCAGTATTTT. Translated: CASSLEHPTDTQYF.

The CDR3 protein is CASSLALAGGPNEQFF. In DNA, the CDR3 is TGTGCCAGCAGCTTGGCCTTAGCGGGAGGGCCCAATGAGCAGTTCTTC. The chain joins TRBV5-4 to TRBJ2-1, with 11 bases aligning to TRBD2. The CDR3 runs 16 residues. Germline V gene lookup returns CDR1 SGHNT and CDR2 YYREEE (reference sequence). V was pared by 0 bases and J by 6 bases, with 5 bases of the junction left unmatched.

The rearrangement joins TRBV12-3 or TRBV12-4 to TRBJ1-2; 8 positions match TRBD1. The J segment lost 8 bases and the V segment lost 3 bases, leaving 5 bases of the junction unmatched. This CDR3 has 13 residues. The CDR3 region is CASSFQGAGGYTF. CDR3 nucleotides: TGTGCCAGCAGTTTTCAGGGGGCGGGAGGCTACACCTTC.

The chain combines TRBV7-6 with TRBJ2-3; 8 bases align to TRBD2. Trimming at V came to 7 bases and at J to 5 bases, leaving 14 bases not matched to a gene. CDR1 and CDR2 from the germline V gene are SGHVS and FNYEAQ. The CDR3 totals 16 residues. The CDR3, as DNA: TGTGCCAGCATTAGAGGTCCAGCGGGGGCGGGAGATACGCAGTATTTT. Translation: CASIRGPAGAGDTQYF. Drawing the rest from reference TRBV7-6 and TRBJ2-3, the complete variable domain is GAGVSQSPRYKVTKRGQDVALRCDPISGHVSLYWYRQALGQGPEFLTYFNYEAQQDKSGLPNDRFSAERPEGSISTLTIQRTEQRDSAMYRCASIRGPAGAGDTQYFGPGTRLTVL.